The rows below give T cell receptor beta chains drawn from one sample of a study of blood T cell repertoires in COVID-19. Produced via immunoSEQ multiplex PCR; TCRdb's table is partial and in-frame only. The sample holds about 180,000 clones, approximately 86% seen once. The specimen was peripheral blood. Receptors were obtained from a woman aged 50 to 60 with acute or convalescent COVID-19. Both conserved end residues are trimmed from each CDR3. Fields, in order: D gene, J gene, V gene, CDR3 protein. The D gene is left open where the match is weak.

- | TRBJ2-3 | TRBV7-9 | ASSFGGLSTDTQY
- | TRBJ2-1 | TRBV10-3 | ANAGTNNEQF
- | TRBJ1-2 | TRBV10-3 | AISGAGGYT
- | TRBJ2-3 | TRBV6-2/TRBV6-3 | ASSYSKDTQY
TRBD1 | TRBJ2-7 | TRBV20-1 | SAGTEYEQY
TRBD1 | TRBJ2-7 | TRBV18 | ASSPPDRGTYEQY
TRBD1 | TRBJ1-2 | TRBV27 | ASSLLSRDRGYGYT
- | TRBJ1-1 | TRBV5-6 | ASSRPLDRNTEAF
- | TRBJ1-5 | TRBV19 | ASSSAPGGQPQH
- | TRBJ1-3 | TRBV3-1/TRBV3-2 | ASSQDPQAPGNTIY
TRBD1 | TRBJ1-2 | TRBV30 | AWSKDRGNYGYT
- | TRBJ1-1 | TRBV30 | AWNSLNTEAF
- | TRBJ1-5 | TRBV24-1 | ATSDSGAAGNQPQH
- | TRBJ2-1 | TRBV27 | ASSLSQANEQF
TRBD1 | TRBJ1-2 | TRBV7-8 | ASSLIPPRETGRSGYT
TRBD2 | TRBJ2-1 | TRBV6-2/TRBV6-3 | ASSPGVAGVDEQF
- | TRBJ1-1 | TRBV19 | ASSIPQMNTEAF
TRBD1 | TRBJ1-6 | TRBV7-2 | ASSLLGGLNSPLH
TRBD1 | TRBJ2-1 | TRBV29-1 | SAPTGKNEQF
TRBD2 | TRBJ2-1 | TRBV7-2 | ASSPTGGPHNEQF
TRBD1 | TRBJ1-2 | TRBV3-1/TRBV3-2 | ASSQGTGEYGYT
- | TRBJ2-2 | TRBV5-5 | ASRWWGAGELF
- | TRBJ2-5 | TRBV18 | ASSPAGQETQY
- | TRBJ2-7 | TRBV10-2 | ATRDSATYEQY
- | TRBJ1-4 | TRBV6-1 | ASSEHLGTNEKLF
- | TRBJ1-2 | TRBV7-2 | ASSLEAAGVYGYT
- | TRBJ1-2 | TRBV12-3/TRBV12-4 | ASSLASNYGYT
- | TRBJ2-4 | TRBV7-8 | ASSSVSGIAKNIQY
- | TRBJ1-2 | TRBV28 | ASSLTGSNYGYT
- | TRBJ2-4 | TRBV5-6 | ASSFRGTAKNIQY
- | TRBJ2-3 | TRBV21-1 | ASSPSGRSTDTQY
- | TRBJ1-2 | TRBV7-9 | ASSQGQGGYGYT
TRBD1 | TRBJ2-1 | TRBV9 | ASSVGQGSSYNEQF
TRBD1 | TRBJ2-1 | TRBV7-9 | ASSAQTGAYNNEQF
- | TRBJ1-5 | TRBV2 | ASSGGIDQPQH
TRBD1 | TRBJ2-7 | TRBV2 | ASTWTGGSYEQY
- | TRBJ1-1 | TRBV10-3 | AIRSGGSAEAF
- | TRBJ2-5 | TRBV2 | ASSPPGGPQETQY
- | TRBJ1-2 | TRBV5-1 | ASATGTGETMDRYT
- | TRBJ2-3 | TRBV9 | ASSVGGGWADTQY
- | TRBJ2-1 | TRBV3-1/TRBV3-2 | ASSQSTEQF
TRBD1 | TRBJ1-2 | TRBV19 | ASSPHNFGTANYGYT
TRBD2 | TRBJ2-3 | TRBV5-6 | ASSPEGRGADTQY
- | TRBJ1-1 | TRBV18 | ASSPGTPYEAF
TRBD1 | TRBJ1-5 | TRBV7-9 | ASQGTAAAPQH